A selection of T cell receptor beta chains follows, all from one sample in a study of shared clonotypes between healthy human individuals. Profiled with immunoSEQ multiplex PCR; TCRdb holds only in-frame clones, not every one. The sample carries about 1.5 million clones, 95% to 97% recorded once. The sample consisted of naive CD4+ T cells sorted from blood. The receptors here all came from a young man in good health. The CDR3 runs from the conserved cysteine through the conserved F or W. D genes are given only for firm matches. Rows give clone size only sometimes, using once, few, many, or a class for an expanded clone.

>NA|TRBV20-1|TRBJ1-2|NA
TGCAGTGCTATTGGCAGCTATGGCTACACCTTC
CSAIGSYGYTF
>NA|TRBV18|TRBJ1-5|TRBD1
TGTGCCAGCTCACCGACAGGGCGCAATCAGCCCCAGCATTTT
CASSPTGRNQPQHF
>NA|TRBV18|TRBJ2-7|TRBD2
TGTGCCAGCTCACAGAGCGGGGGAAGCTCCTACGAGCAGTACTTC
CASSQSGGSSYEQYF
>NA|TRBV7-8|TRBJ2-4|NA
TGTGCCAGCAGCTTAGGTGGGATACAGTACTTC
CASSLGGIQYF
>NA|TRBV28|TRBJ2-5|TRBD1
TGTGCCAGCAGCCGGTCGACAGGGGAATGGGAGACCCAGTACTTC
CASSRSTGEWETQYF
>once|TRBV6-5|TRBJ2-1|TRBD2
TGTGCCAGCAGGAGCGGGCGGGAGCTATTTAATGAGCAGTTCTTC
CASRSGRELFNEQFF
>NA|TRBV2|TRBJ2-1|NA
TGTGCCAGCAGTGATCGTCCACAGCTCAGCTCCTACAATGAGCAGTTCTTC
CASSDRPQLSSYNEQFF
>NA|TRBV19|TRBJ2-1|NA
TGTGCCAGTATCCTGGACTACGGCAATGAGCAGTTCTTC
CASILDYGNEQFF
>NA|TRBV21-1|TRBJ2-7|NA
TGTGCCAGCAGCTCCCGACAGGGACCCTCCTACGAGCAGTACTTC
CASSSRQGPSYEQYF
>NA|TRBV6-6|TRBJ1-4|NA
TGTGCCAGCAGTTACTGGGCCCTCGAGCTTAATGAAAAACTGTTTTTT
CASSYWALELNEKLFF
>NA|TRBV9|TRBJ2-1|NA
TGTGCCAGCAGCCCCTCCGGGACGTCCCACAATGAGCAGTTCTTC
CASSPSGTSHNEQFF
>NA|TRBV29-1|TRBJ2-1|TRBD1
TGCAGCGTTGGCCCCAGGAACAGGGGATTGTATGAGCAGTTCTTC
CSVGPRNRGLYEQFF
>NA|TRBV4-2|TRBJ2-7|TRBD2
TGTGCCAGCAGACCCGAGGGGACTAGCGGCTTCTGGTACTTC
CASRPEGTSGFWYF
>NA|TRBV2|TRBJ2-1|TRBD1
TGTGCCAGCAGGGAATTGGGACAGGGGCGGATCTATGAGCAGTTCTTC
CASRELGQGRIYEQFF
>NA|TRBV18|TRBJ1-4|NA
TGTGCCAGCTCCCCCGGGACGGGGGAAAAACTGTTTTTT
CASSPGTGEKLFF
>NA|TRBV2|TRBJ2-1|NA
TGTGCCAGCAGTTCCCCGAGCCGGAATGAGCAGTTCTTC
CASSSPSRNEQFF
>NA|TRBV6-1|TRBJ1-5|NA
TGTGCCAGCAGTGAATGGACCAAGCCCCAGCATTTT
CASSEWTKPQHF
>NA|TRBV11-2|TRBJ2-3|NA
TGTGCCAGCAGCTTAGCTTCATTAGCTAGCACAGATACGCAGTATTTT
CASSLASLASTDTQYF
>NA|TRBV7-6|TRBJ2-3|TRBD2
TGTGCCAGCAGCTTGGATGAGGCGGGAGGCCAGAAGTATTTT
CASSLDEAGGQKYF
>once|TRBV28|TRBJ2-2|NA
TGTGCCCACAGCTTGGGGGTAGGGGTTAGGACCGGGGAGCTGTTTTTT
CAHSLGVGVRTGELFF
>NA|TRBV4-1|TRBJ2-3|TRBD2
TGCGCCAGCAGCCCTCCGACTAGCGGGAGGGCATCCAGGACGCAGTATTTT
CASSPPTSGRASRTQYF
>NA|TRBV27|TRBJ2-7|TRBD2
TGTGCCAGCAGTTTACTAGCGGGAGGGCCCTACGAGCAGTACTTC
CASSLLAGGPYEQYF
>NA|TRBV5-8|TRBJ1-5|NA
TGTGCCAGCAGCTCGCAAAAGGCCGTTAGCAATCAGCCCCAGCATTTT
CASSSQKAVSNQPQHF
>once|TRBV18|TRBJ2-7|NA
TGTGCCAGCTCACCAGGGTACGGCTACGAGCAGTACTTC
CASSPGYGYEQYF
>NA|TRBV2|TRBJ1-4|TRBD1
TGTGCCAGCAGCGGGCAGGGGACAGGGGGTGAAAAACTGTTTTTT
CASSGQGTGGEKLFF
>NA|TRBV19|TRBJ2-2|NA
TGTGCCAGTAGTATGGCTCCTTGGGGCGGGGAGCTGTTTTTT
CASSMAPWGGELFF
>NA|TRBV10-2|TRBJ2-7|NA
TGCGCCAGCAGTGAGCAATACAGGGAGGCCTCCTACGAGCAGTACTTC
CASSEQYREASYEQYF
>NA|TRBV6-1|TRBJ2-2|NA
TGTGCCAGCAGTGCTCAAACAGCGTCTTTTTACACCGGGGAGCTGTTTTTT
CASSAQTASFYTGELFF
>few|TRBV5-1|TRBJ2-1|TRBD1
TGCGCCAGCAGCTCGGGACAGGGAAATGAGCAGTTCTTC
CASSSGQGNEQFF
>NA|TRBV29-1|TRBJ2-5|NA
TGCAGCGTTGGAGGAGGGGTGGAGACCCAGTACTTC
CSVGGGVETQYF
>NA|TRBV11-1|TRBJ2-7|TRBD2
TGTGCCAGCAGCCCGAGGACTAGGGCCTCCTACGAGCAGTACTTC
CASSPRTRASYEQYF
>NA|TRBV29-1|TRBJ1-1|NA
TGCAGCGTTTCCAGGTTGAACACTGAAGCTTTCTTT
CSVSRLNTEAFF
>NA|TRBV7-7|TRBJ2-1|TRBD2
TGTGCCAGCAGCCCCGGACTAGCGAAACATGAGCAGTTCTTC
CASSPGLAKHEQFF
>NA|TRBV7-9|TRBJ2-7|NA
TGTGCCAGCAGCCAAGGGTCCGGGTCAGCACCGACCTACGAGCAGTACTTC
CASSQGSGSAPTYEQYF
>NA|TRBV5-1|TRBJ1-2|TRBD1
TGCGCCAGCAGCGTAACAGGGGGCCCTGGCTACACCTTC
CASSVTGGPGYTF
>NA|TRBV2|TRBJ1-1|TRBD1
TGTGCCAGCATTTCGGACAGGGGCCTGAACACTGAAGCTTTCTTT
CASISDRGLNTEAFF
>NA|TRBV7-2|TRBJ2-1|NA
TGTGCCAGCAGCTTAGCCGGCCGGGAGTCGTCCTACAATGAGCAGTTCTTC
CASSLAGRESSYNEQFF
>NA|TRBV10-3|TRBJ2-3|NA
TGTGCCATCAGTGACTCAGGAGATACGCAGTATTTT
CAISDSGDTQYF
>NA|TRBV7-2|TRBJ2-1|NA
TGTGCCAGCAGCTTAGCGCACGGTGAGCAGTTCTTC
CASSLAHGEQFF
>NA|TRBV19|TRBJ2-1|TRBD1
TGTGCCACCAGGGCGGCGAGGGGGCCCTCCTACAATGAGCAGTTCTTC
CATRAARGPSYNEQFF
>once|TRBV11-2|TRBJ2-5|NA
TGTGCCAGCAGCTTGTGGTTGAAAGCAACCAAAGAGACCCAGTACTTC
CASSLWLKATKETQYF
>NA|TRBV28|TRBJ1-2|NA
TGTGCCAGCAGTTTACGCCAACCAGGGAGAGGCTACACCTTC
CASSLRQPGRGYTF
>NA|TRBV12-5|TRBJ2-2|TRBD2
TGTGCTAGTGGTTTGGAGAAACTAGCGGGAGTTAACACCGGGGAGCTGTTTTTT
CASGLEKLAGVNTGELFF
>NA|TRBV19|TRBJ1-4|NA
TGTGCCAGTAGTCTTCGGGGGACTAATGAAAAACTGTTTTTT
CASSLRGTNEKLFF
>NA|TRBV5-4|TRBJ1-4|NA
TGTGCCAGCAGTGCCGCAACTAATGAAAAACTGTTTTTT
CASSAATNEKLFF
>NA|TRBV7-2|TRBJ1-1|TRBD1
TGTGCCAGCAGCTTCCAGGGGGGTGACACTGAAGCTTTCTTT
CASSFQGGDTEAFF
>NA|TRBV14|TRBJ1-2|NA
TGTGCCAGCAGCCAAGGAGGGGGGACCGGCTACACCTTC
CASSQGGGTGYTF
>NA|TRBV28|TRBJ2-5|NA
TGTGCCAGCAGTCTCCCCGGGGCGGCCCAGTACTTC
CASSLPGAAQYF
>NA|TRBV19|TRBJ2-2|NA
TGTGCCAGTAGTATAGATTGGGCCAGGGACTCCCTCGAGCTGTTTTTT
CASSIDWARDSLELFF
>NA|TRBV5-6|TRBJ2-1|TRBD1
TGTGCCAGCAGCACGACAGGGATCAATGAGCAGTTCTTC
CASSTTGINEQFF
>NA|TRBV27|TRBJ2-3|NA
TGTGCCAGCAGTTTTTCGGTTCGACTAGGCCCCCACACAGATACGCAGTATTTT
CASSFSVRLGPHTDTQYF
>once|TRBV7-2|TRBJ1-2|NA
TGTGCCAGCAGTCCAAGGGGCGGGAGGGGGAACTATGGCTACACCTTC
CASSPRGGRGNYGYTF
>once|TRBV7-2|TRBJ2-3|NA
TGTGCCAGCAGCTTAGGGGCTAGCAGAGGCACAGATACGCAGTATTTT
CASSLGASRGTDTQYF
>NA|TRBV5-6|TRBJ2-2|NA
TGTGCCAGCAGCCGGAGCGTGCGGGGCCGAAACACCGGGGAGCTGTTTTTT
CASSRSVRGRNTGELFF
>NA|TRBV5-6|TRBJ2-2|NA
TGTGCCAGCAGCATGCGACCCAGGGGTACCGGGGAGCTGTTTTTT
CASSMRPRGTGELFF
>NA|TRBV6-1|TRBJ1-5|TRBD1
TGTGCCAGCAGTGGTCAGGGGGCGCTTTCCCAGCCCCAGCATTTT
CASSGQGALSQPQHF
>NA|TRBV5-4|TRBJ2-5|TRBD2
TGTGCCAGCAGCAGAGTCGGGAGGAGCGAGACCCAGTACTTC
CASSRVGRSETQYF